Shown below are 6 T cell receptor beta chains from a single sample sequenced in a study of blood T cell repertoires in COVID-19. Using immunoSEQ multiplex PCR, the repertoire was profiled, and TCRdb retains in-frame clones only, with some absent. The profile shows a few hundred thousand clones, approximately 88% of them singletons. Sequenced: peripheral blood. The receptors originated from a woman under 40 with acute or convalescent COVID-19.

The chain recombines TRBV19 with TRBJ1-1, with 9 bases matching TRBD1. V was clipped by 5 bases and J by 12 bases; unmatched bases: 10. Germline V lookup: CDR1 LNHDA, CDR2 SQIVND (reference sequence). The CDR3 spans 13 residues. In DNA form, the CDR3 reads TGTGCCAGTAGTTGGGGGGGACAGGGAGAACCTTTCTTT. Its translation: CASSWGGQGEPFF.

The rearrangement links TRBV27 to TRBJ2-4; D not resolved. CDR1 is MNHEY, CDR2 SMNVEV, per germline (reference sequence). The CDR3 spans 13 residues. Trimming cost V 2 bases and J 10 bases, with 12 bases left between them. CDR3 in amino acids: CASSLVYTTIQYF. The CDR3 bases are TGTGCCAGCAGTTTAGTTTATACGACTATTCAGTACTTC.

The chain has TRBV5-6 and TRBJ2-2, with D unresolved. Trimming took 4 bases from V and 1 from J, leaving 8 bases between them. Per germline, CDR1 SGHDT and CDR2 YYEEEE. The CDR3 is 14 residues long. The CDR3 bases are TGTGCCAGCAGCCCCCGTATGAACACCGGGGAGCTGTTTTTT. Translated: CASSPRMNTGELFF.

The chain is built from TRBV6-1 and TRBJ2-1, with 8 bases that match TRBD2. Per germline, CDR1 MNHNS and CDR2 SASEGT. CDR3 length: 16 residues. J gave up 2 bases and V 2 bases, and 5 bases lay outside the gene matches. The CDR3 nucleotides read TGTGCCAGCAGTGAATCTGGACTAGCACCCTACAATGAGCAGTTCTTC. As protein: CASSESGLAPYNEQFF.

The chain uses TRBV5-6 and TRBJ1-6; a weak D match, TRBD1 (5 bases). The germline gives CDR1 SGHDT, CDR2 YYEEEE. The CDR3 has 16 residues. V lost 0 bases, J lost 10 bases, and 17 bases lay in between. CDR3 in DNA: TGTGCCAGCAGCTTGGTCCCTAACAGTAAGGGGTCACCCCTCCACTTT. The encoded protein is CASSLVPNSKGSPLHF.

CDR3 bases: TGCGCCAGCAGCGCGGACAGGGGGCTCCCCGAGCAGTACTTC. This translates into CASSADRGLPEQYF. This rearrangement joins TRBV4-3 to TRBJ2-7; 11 positions agree with TRBD1. With V trimmed by 5 bases and J by 6 bases, 6 bases remained unmatched. The CDR3 is 14 amino acids. Germline CDR1 is LGHNA and CDR2 is YSLEER.